The clone carrying this T cell receptor beta chain occurred a few times. Antigen unknown. The V gene's germline CDR1 is SQVTM and CDR2 ANQGSEA. With 3 bases removed from V and 3 bases from J, the gap between germline ends came to 6 bases. There are 11 residues in the CDR3. MiXCR, run by TCRdb on the reads, gives a single entry per CDR3 protein. Of about 920,000 distinct CDR3 sequences listed, roughly 30% were seen once; the top ten hold around 15%. This record belongs to a study of T cell repertoires in cytomegalovirus infection. This TCR was sampled from a human donor in good health (CMV status not recorded). Some clones in this sample may be carry-over from other donors' samples. The chain links TRBV29-1 to TRBJ2-7; the D gene could be TRBD1 or TRBD2 (5 bases each). This material consisted of cultured CD8+ T cells from PBMCs, taken from culture after CMV antigen stimulation. The CDR3 nucleotides are TGCAGCGTTGAGAGGGGCTACGAGCAGTACTTC. Encoded protein: CSVERGYEQYF.